This T cell receptor (beta chain) appears in the sequencing data of a study of cytomegalovirus exposure and HLA in healthy donors. Study-level background: Sequencing of 180 million or so T cells in an earlier analysis found 100 million to 140 million unique TCR beta sequences. Findings and caveats of the study: Later analysis identified several of the most significant clusters that appeared linked to common viral pathogens. The authors reported that TCR beta sequences could predict HLA-A and HLA-B alleles. These predictions were accurate for most subjects in the first cohort.

Primers: 60 Vbeta forward and 13 Jbeta reverse. The assay was immunoSEQ multiplex PCR, and TCRdb's table has in-frame clones only and misses some. The sample carries around 190,000 clones, around 90% recorded once. Note on this clone: Its antigen is unknown.

Germline V gene data show CDR1 as SGHDT and CDR2 as YYEEEE. This CDR3 has 15 residues. J was trimmed by 4 bases and V by 4 bases; bases with no gene match: 1. This chain links TRBV5-6 with TRBJ2-1; 14 bases line up with TRBD2. This TCR derives from a boy between 2 and 15 years old in good health and CMV-seronegative. The sequencing input was PBMCs. The CDR3 loop reads CASSRTSGGYNEQFF. The DNA of the CDR3 is TGTGCCAGCAGCCGGACTAGCGGGGGGTACAATGAGCAGTTCTTC. Variable domain in full (rest from reference TRBV5-6 and TRBJ2-1): DAGVTQSPTHLIKTRGQQVTLRCSPKSGHDTVSWYQQALGQGPQFIFQYYEEEERQRGNFPDRFSGHQFPNYSSELNVNALLLGDSALYLCASSRTSGGYNEQFFGPGTRLTVL.